The following is a T cell receptor beta chain sequence with its context. The sample belongs to a study of control samples from healthy donors and cancer patients. Trimming took off 2 bases at V and 4 bases at J, with 12 bases between the two ends. The CDR3 covers 16 residues. The germline V gene encodes CDR1 MGHRA and CDR2 YSYEKL. Repertoires were generated with immunoSEQ multiplex PCR, while TCRdb's copy carries only in-frame clones and drops some. The data contain 150,000 to 200,000 clones, around nine tenths of them singletons. What was sequenced was blood. The TCR originated in a young man in good health. This chain uses TRBV4-1 with TRBJ2-6, with D perhaps TRBD1 or TRBD2 (5 bases each). The chain's CDR3 is CASSQPGTAGANVLTF. The CDR3 bases are TGCGCCAGCAGCCAACCTGGGACGGCCGGGGCCAACGTCCTGACTTTC.